This TCR beta chain derives from a study of T cell responses to AZD1222 COVID-19 vaccine. For this clone: Antigen unknown.

Study-level points and caveats: Across the whole spike, CD4 TCRs peaked at regions 160-218 and 743-854.

Libraries were prepared by immunoSEQ multiplex PCR; TCRdb keeps only in-frame clonotypes and omits some of them. The repertoire holds some 120,000 clones, with 80% to 90% as singletons. This specimen consisted of peripheral blood, obtained on day 0 of AZD1222 vaccination. The clonotype comes from an adult in good health.

DNA for the CDR3: TGTGCCAGCAGTGAAGAACACAAGATAAATCAGCCCCAGCATTTT. Encoded protein: CASSEEHKINQPQHF. V gene TRBV2 combines with J gene TRBJ1-5; D call uncertain. V shed 1 base and J shed 4 bases, with 11 bases lying between them. Germline V lookup: CDR1 SNHLY, CDR2 FYNNEI. The CDR3 length is 15 residues.